A selection of T cell receptor beta chains follows, all from one sample in a study of blood T cell repertoires in COVID-19. Some clones are missing from TCRdb's copy, which holds only in-frame ones; the method was immunoSEQ multiplex PCR. Of 150,000 to 200,000 clones listed, almost 80% are singletons. Input material: peripheral blood. The receptor source for this set is an older woman with acute or convalescent COVID-19. Each CDR3 is given with its conserved first and last residue. A D gene is named only where the DNA matches it firmly. Size tells how often a clone was seen (once, few, many) or the class of an expanded clone, and some rows leave it out.

cdr3_aa cdr3_nt d_call v_call clone_size j_call
CASSPLVQETQYF TGCGCCAGCAGCCCACTAGTTCAGGAGACCCAGTACTTC NA TRBV5-1 NA TRBJ2-5
CASSPGGLTNTGELFF TGTGCCAGCAGTCCGGGGGGGCTTACGAACACCGGGGAGCTGTTTTTT TRBD2 TRBV27 once TRBJ2-2
CASTRTRTPDYYGYTF TGTGCCAGTACTCGAACCAGGACGCCGGACTACTATGGCTACACCTTC NA TRBV19 NA TRBJ1-2
CASSPGYTF TGTGCCAGCTCTCCTGGCTACACCTTC NA TRBV2 NA TRBJ1-2
CASSEEVWRNSYEQYF TGTGCCAGCAGTGAGGAAGTTTGGCGGAACTCCTACGAGCAGTACTTC NA TRBV6-4 NA TRBJ2-7
CASSHTGAPREEQYF TGTGCCAGTAGTCATACAGGGGCCCCAAGGGAGGAGCAGTACTTC TRBD1 TRBV19 few TRBJ2-7
CASSFRAETEAFF TGTGCCAGCAGCTTCAGGGCGGAGACTGAAGCTTTCTTT NA TRBV7-2 NA TRBJ1-1
CASRGAGTSKETQYF TGTGCCAGCAGGGGAGCAGGGACTAGCAAGGAGACCCAGTACTTC TRBD2 TRBV25-1 few TRBJ2-5
CASSGSARETQYF TGTGCCAGTAGTGGGAGCGCTCGGGAGACCCAGTACTTC NA TRBV19 NA TRBJ2-5
CASSEQGGDEQFF TGTGCCAGCAGTGAACAGGGGGGAGATGAGCAGTTCTTC NA TRBV25-1 NA TRBJ2-1
CASRPDRTDSPLHF TGTGCCAGCAGACCAGACAGGACTGATTCACCCCTCCACTTT NA TRBV6-4 NA TRBJ1-6
CASSGGLAGLYNEQFF TGTGCCAGCAGTGGGGGACTAGCGGGACTCTACAATGAGCAGTTCTTC TRBD2 TRBV2 NA TRBJ2-1
CASSPPGREEYEKLFF TGTGCCAGTAGTCCCCCAGGGCGTGAGGAGTATGAAAAACTGTTTTTT NA TRBV19 NA TRBJ1-4
CAWSWAGGPGELFF TGTGCCTGGAGTTGGGCAGGTGGGCCCGGGGAGCTGTTTTTT NA TRBV30 NA TRBJ2-2
CASSKVQAGKFNQPQHF TGTGCCAGCAGCAAAGTCCAGGCAGGGAAGTTCAATCAGCCCCAGCATTTT NA TRBV21-1 NA TRBJ1-5
CASRSAGSYEQYF TGTGCCAGTCGCTCTGCAGGCTCCTACGAGCAGTACTTC NA TRBV25-1 once TRBJ2-7
CASALGWGGSSYEQYF TGCGCCAGCGCACTTGGGTGGGGCGGGAGCTCCTACGAGCAGTACTTC TRBD2 TRBV5-1 NA TRBJ2-7
CASNQMTGRNQPQHF TGTGCCAGTAATCAGATGACAGGGAGAAATCAGCCCCAGCATTTT TRBD1 TRBV19 NA TRBJ1-5
CASSLSKGRITEAFF TGTGCCAGCAGCTTATCGAAAGGGAGGATCACTGAAGCTTTCTTT NA TRBV7-9 NA TRBJ1-1
CASSEGLGHEKLFF TGTGCCAGCAGTGAAGGTCTGGGGCATGAAAAACTGTTTTTT NA TRBV6-1 NA TRBJ1-4
CASSELKGQGLGEQYF TGTGCCAGCAGTGAACTAAAGGGACAGGGATTGGGGGAGCAGTACTTC TRBD1 TRBV6-1 NA TRBJ2-7
CSASYGADQPQHF TGCAGTGCTAGTTACGGAGCCGATCAGCCCCAGCATTTT NA TRBV20-1 NA TRBJ1-5
CASSFRGDGNTIYF TGCGCCAGCAGCTTCAGGGGCGACGGAAACACCATATATTTT NA TRBV5-1 few TRBJ1-3
CASSSLLAGTYEQYF TGTGCCAGCAGTTCTCTACTAGCGGGGACCTACGAGCAGTACTTC TRBD2 TRBV27 NA TRBJ2-7
CASSLSGGSYNEQFF TGTGCCAGCAGCTTGAGCGGCGGCTCCTACAATGAGCAGTTCTTC NA TRBV7-2 NA TRBJ2-1
CASSEESARTSGRDLAKNIQYF TGTGCCAGCAGTGAGGAATCCGCAAGGACTAGCGGGAGAGACCTAGCCAAAAACATTCAGTACTTC TRBD2 TRBV2 NA TRBJ2-4
CASSLLAASYNEQFF TGTGCCAGCAGCTTACTAGCGGCCTCCTACAATGAGCAGTTCTTC TRBD2 TRBV7-3 once TRBJ2-1
CASSPLPSGTGDQPQHF TGTGCCAGCTCACCACTGCCCTCCGGGACAGGGGATCAGCCCCAGCATTTT TRBD1 TRBV18 NA TRBJ1-5
CASNVAGSYEQYF TGTGCCAGCAACGTAGCGGGATCCTACGAGCAGTACTTC TRBD2 TRBV2 NA TRBJ2-7
CSVEGEAGGSYNEQFF TGCAGCGTTGAGGGTGAAGCGGGAGGCTCCTACAATGAGCAGTTCTTC TRBD2 TRBV29-1 NA TRBJ2-1
CASSIRGLNTEAFF TGTGCCAGTAGTATAAGAGGGCTGAACACTGAAGCTTTCTTT NA TRBV19 many TRBJ1-1
CASSKPTDYTEAFF TGTGCCAGTAGTAAACCGACGGACTACACTGAAGCTTTCTTT NA TRBV19 NA TRBJ1-1
CASSVAPNTEAFF TGTGCCAGCAGCGTAGCTCCGAACACTGAAGCTTTCTTT NA TRBV9 once TRBJ1-1
CASSLGQGGSPLHF TGTGCCAGCAGCCTCGGACAGGGAGGTTCACCCCTCCACTTT TRBD1 TRBV7-8 NA TRBJ1-6
CASSLFGGRATNEQFF TGTGCCAGCAGCTTGTTCGGCGGGAGGGCCACCAATGAGCAGTTCTTC TRBD2 TRBV7-6 many TRBJ2-1
CASRGGYDEKLFF TGCGCCAGCAGAGGCGGGTACGATGAAAAACTGTTTTTT NA TRBV5-1 NA TRBJ1-4
CASVGFGYEQYF TGTGCTAGTGTGGGCTTTGGCTACGAGCAGTACTTC NA TRBV12-5 NA TRBJ2-7
CASSRGTMNTEAFF TGCGCCAGCAGCAGAGGGACAATGAACACTGAAGCTTTCTTT NA TRBV5-1 NA TRBJ1-1
CASSEAWGRTEAFF TGTGCCAGCAGTGAAGCGTGGGGGAGGACTGAAGCTTTCTTT NA TRBV6-1 NA TRBJ1-1
CASSLEAGGVREQYF TGTGCCAGCAGCTTGGAAGCAGGGGGAGTTCGAGAGCAGTACTTC TRBD1 TRBV5-4 once TRBJ2-7
CSVEHGVNTIYF TGCAGCGTTGAACACGGGGTGAACACCATATATTTT NA TRBV29-1 NA TRBJ1-3
CASSPEGRGGYEQYF TGCGCCAGCAGCCCCGAGGGGCGGGGCGGGTACGAGCAGTACTTC NA TRBV4-1 NA TRBJ2-7
CASSLVTPGLAGDYEQYF TGTGCCAGCAGCTTAGTCACCCCGGGACTAGCGGGAGATTACGAGCAGTACTTC TRBD2 TRBV7-2 NA TRBJ2-7
CASMRDRGSGNQPQHF TGTGCCAGCATGCGAGACAGGGGGAGCGGCAATCAGCCCCAGCATTTT TRBD1 TRBV2 few TRBJ1-5
CASSPTGSTEQFF TGTGCCAGCAGTCCTACAGGGTCTACTGAGCAGTTCTTC NA TRBV2 NA TRBJ2-1
CATSESGQRETQYF TGTGCCACCAGTGAGTCAGGACAGAGAGAGACCCAGTACTTC NA TRBV24-1 NA TRBJ2-5
CASSQDITSGTDTQYF TGCGCCAGCAGCCAAGACATAACTAGCGGCACAGATACGCAGTATTTT TRBD2 TRBV4-1 NA TRBJ2-3
CASSWTGFYEQYF TGTGCCAGCAGCTGGACAGGGTTCTACGAGCAGTACTTC TRBD1 TRBV12-3/TRBV12-4 NA TRBJ2-7